This T cell receptor beta chain was obtained from a study of T cells in Graves' hyperthyroidism and ophthalmopathy. Study-wide results and limits: Stable hyperthyroidism and ophthalmopathy were separated using 13 V-J signatures.

Active moderate-to-severe ophthalmopathy, Clinical Activity Score at least 3, NOSPECS at least 4, under 3 months' duration. PBMCs were obtained from over 8.5 ml fresh peripheral blood. This clonotype was seen at least ten times. Its antigen is not known. Trimming took off 0 bases at V and 2 bases at J, with 10 bases between the two ends. This CDR3 has 14 residues. Germline CDR1 DFQATT, CDR2 SNEGSKA (reference sequence). RNA transcripts served as the template for amplifying TCR beta CDR3 regions. HTBI primers were the set used in a first-round RT-PCR of the TCR CDR3. TCRdb redid the calling of the multiplex PCR reads with MiXCR, one entry per CDR3 protein. The sample lists about 460,000 distinct CDR3 sequences, about 20% seen once, with about half in the top ten.

V is TRBV20-1 and J is TRBJ1-1; D is perhaps TRBD1 (5 bases). Sequenced: blood. This sequence originates from a woman aged 65 to 85 with Graves' ophthalmopathy. The CDR3 nucleotides are TGCAGTGCTAGAGATGGGACGAGCAACACTGAAGCTTTCTTT. Protein sequence: CSARDGTSNTEAFF.